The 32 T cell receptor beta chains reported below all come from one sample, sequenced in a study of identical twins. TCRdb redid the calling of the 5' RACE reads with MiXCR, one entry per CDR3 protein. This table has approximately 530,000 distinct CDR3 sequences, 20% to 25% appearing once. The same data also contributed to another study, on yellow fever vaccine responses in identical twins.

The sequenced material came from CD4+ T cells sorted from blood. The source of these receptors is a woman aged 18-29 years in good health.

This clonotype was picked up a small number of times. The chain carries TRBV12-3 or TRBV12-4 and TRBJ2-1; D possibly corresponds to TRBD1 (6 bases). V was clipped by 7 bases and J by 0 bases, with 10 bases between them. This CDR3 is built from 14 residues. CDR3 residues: CASIQGGSYNEQFF. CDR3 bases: TGTGCCAGCATTCAAGGGGGCTCCTACAATGAGCAGTTCTTC.

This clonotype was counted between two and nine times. CDR3 coding DNA: TGTGCCAGCAGTTCGCCCGGGACAGGGTCCTACGAGCAGTACGTC. It translates to CASSSPGTGSYEQYV. The chain carries TRBV6-2 or TRBV6-3 and TRBJ2-7; TRBD1 matches at 9 bases. Germline V gene sequence: CDR1 MNHEY, CDR2 SVGEGT. With 4 bases clipped from V and 1 base from J, the junction kept 5 bases outside the gene matches. CDR3 length: 15 amino acids.

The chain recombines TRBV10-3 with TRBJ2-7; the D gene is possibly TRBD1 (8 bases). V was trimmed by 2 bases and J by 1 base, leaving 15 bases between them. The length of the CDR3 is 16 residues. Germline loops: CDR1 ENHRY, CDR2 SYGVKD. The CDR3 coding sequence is TGTGCCATCAGTGAGAATGGGAGGGACAGGTCCTACGAGCAGTACTTC. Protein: CAISENGRDRSYEQYF.

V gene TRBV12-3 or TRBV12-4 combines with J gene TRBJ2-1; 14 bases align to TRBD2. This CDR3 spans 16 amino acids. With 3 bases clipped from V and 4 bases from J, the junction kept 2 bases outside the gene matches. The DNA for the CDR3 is TGTGCCAGCAGTTTTCGGACTAGCGGGGGGTACAATGAGCAGTTCTTC. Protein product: CASSFRTSGGYNEQFF.

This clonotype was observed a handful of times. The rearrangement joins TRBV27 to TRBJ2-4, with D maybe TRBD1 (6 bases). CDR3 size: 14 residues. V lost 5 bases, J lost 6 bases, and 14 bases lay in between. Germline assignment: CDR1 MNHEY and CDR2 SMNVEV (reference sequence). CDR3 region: CASSLNRERNIQYF. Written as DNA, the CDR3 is TGTGCCAGCAGTCTAAACAGGGAACGAAACATTCAGTACTTC.

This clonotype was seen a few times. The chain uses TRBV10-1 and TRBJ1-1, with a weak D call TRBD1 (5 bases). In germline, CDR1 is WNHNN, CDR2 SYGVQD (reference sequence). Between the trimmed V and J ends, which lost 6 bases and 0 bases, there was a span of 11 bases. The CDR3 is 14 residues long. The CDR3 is CASRPGGVNTEAFF. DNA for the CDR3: TGCGCCAGCAGACCTGGGGGGGTGAACACTGAAGCTTTCTTT.

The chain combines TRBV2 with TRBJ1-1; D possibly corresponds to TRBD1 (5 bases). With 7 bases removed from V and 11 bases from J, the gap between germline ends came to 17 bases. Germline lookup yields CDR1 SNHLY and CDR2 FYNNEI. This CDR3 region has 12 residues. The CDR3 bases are TGTGCCAGCACCCAAGAGGGGTCAAGGGCTTTCTTT. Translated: CASTQEGSRAFF. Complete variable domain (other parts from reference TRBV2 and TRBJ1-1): EPEVTQTPSHQVTQMGQEVILRCVPISNHLYFYWYRQILGQKVEFLVSFYNNEISEKSEIFDDQFSVERPDGSNFTLKIRSTKLEDSAMYFCASTQEGSRAFFGQGTRLTVV.

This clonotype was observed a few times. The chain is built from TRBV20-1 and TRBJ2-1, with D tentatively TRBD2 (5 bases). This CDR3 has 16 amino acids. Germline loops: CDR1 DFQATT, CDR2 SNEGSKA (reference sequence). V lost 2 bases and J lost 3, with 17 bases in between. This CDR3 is CSARWIGMGYYNEQFF. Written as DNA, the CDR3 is TGCAGTGCTAGATGGATCGGGATGGGATACTACAATGAGCAGTTCTTC.

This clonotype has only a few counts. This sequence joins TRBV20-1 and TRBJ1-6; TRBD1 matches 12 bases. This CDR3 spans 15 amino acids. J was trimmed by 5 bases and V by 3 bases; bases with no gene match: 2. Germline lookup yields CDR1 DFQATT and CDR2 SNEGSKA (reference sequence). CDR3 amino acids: CSARGTGGDNSPLHF. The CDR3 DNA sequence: TGCAGTGCTAGGGGGACAGGGGGCGATAATTCACCCCTCCACTTT.

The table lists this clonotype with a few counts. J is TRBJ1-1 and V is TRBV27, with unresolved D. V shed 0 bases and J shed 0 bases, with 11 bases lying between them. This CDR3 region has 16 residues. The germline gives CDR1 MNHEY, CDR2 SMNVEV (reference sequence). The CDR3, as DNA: TGTGCCAGCAGTTTATCCATCTACGGTCTGAACACTGAAGCTTTCTTT. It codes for CASSLSIYGLNTEAFF.

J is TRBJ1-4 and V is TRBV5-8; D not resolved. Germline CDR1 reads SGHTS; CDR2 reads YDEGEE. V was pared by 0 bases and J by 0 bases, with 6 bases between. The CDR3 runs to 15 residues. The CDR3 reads CASSLGPTTNEKLFF. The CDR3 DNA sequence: TGTGCCAGCAGCTTGGGTCCGACAACTAATGAAAAACTGTTTTTT.

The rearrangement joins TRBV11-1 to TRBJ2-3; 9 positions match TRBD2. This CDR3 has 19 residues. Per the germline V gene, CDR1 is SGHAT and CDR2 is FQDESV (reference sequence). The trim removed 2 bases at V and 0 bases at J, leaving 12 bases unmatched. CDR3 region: CASSLWRVAGETSTDTQYF. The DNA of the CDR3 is TGTGCCAGCAGCTTATGGCGTGTAGCGGGGGAGACTAGCACAGATACGCAGTATTTT.

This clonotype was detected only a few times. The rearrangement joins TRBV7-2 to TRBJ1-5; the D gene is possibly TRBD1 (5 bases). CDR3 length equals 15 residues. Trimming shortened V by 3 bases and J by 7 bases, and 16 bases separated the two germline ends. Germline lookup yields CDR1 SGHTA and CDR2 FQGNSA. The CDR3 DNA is TGTGCCAGCAGCTTCATCCCAGGGATGGGGCAGCCCCAGCATTTT. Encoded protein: CASSFIPGMGQPQHF.

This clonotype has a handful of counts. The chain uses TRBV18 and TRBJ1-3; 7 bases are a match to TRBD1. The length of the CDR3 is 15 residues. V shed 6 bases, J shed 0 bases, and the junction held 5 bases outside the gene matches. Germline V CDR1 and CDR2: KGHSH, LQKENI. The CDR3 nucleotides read TGTGCCAGCTCCCGACAGGGAAACTCTGGAAACACCATATATTTT. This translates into CASSRQGNSGNTIYF. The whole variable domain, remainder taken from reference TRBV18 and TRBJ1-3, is NAGVMQNPRHLVRRRGQEARLRCSPMKGHSHVYWYRQLPEEGLKFMVYLQKENIIDESGMPKERFSAEFPKEGPSILRIQQVVRGDSAAYFCASSRQGNSGNTIYFGEGSWLTVV.

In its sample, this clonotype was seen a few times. The chain's CDR3 is CSAPPGTQNTEAFF. In DNA, the CDR3 is TGCAGCGCCCCACCCGGGACACAGAACACTGAAGCTTTCTTT. The V and J genes are TRBV29-1 and TRBJ1-1, with a weak D call TRBD1 (6 bases). There are 14 residues in the CDR3. V was cut by 7 bases and J by 1 base, with 16 bases left in between. Germline V gene data show CDR1 as SQVTM and CDR2 as ANQGSEA.

The CDR3 loop reads CASSQPGQSNEAFF. The CDR3 DNA is TGTGCCAGCAGCCAACCGGGACAGAGTAATGAAGCTTTCTTT. The rearrangement uses TRBV14 and TRBJ1-1; 7 nucleotides match TRBD1. J was trimmed by 7 bases and V by 2 bases; bases with no gene match: 7. CDR1 SGHDN and CDR2 FVKESK come from the germline V gene. The CDR3 is 14 amino acids.

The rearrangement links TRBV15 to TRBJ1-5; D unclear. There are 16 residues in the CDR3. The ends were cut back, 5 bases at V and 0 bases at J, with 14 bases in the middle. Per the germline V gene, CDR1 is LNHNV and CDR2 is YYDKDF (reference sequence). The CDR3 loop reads CATSSRLPFSNQPQHF. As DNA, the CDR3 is TGTGCCACCAGCTCGCGACTCCCCTTTAGCAATCAGCCCCAGCATTTT.

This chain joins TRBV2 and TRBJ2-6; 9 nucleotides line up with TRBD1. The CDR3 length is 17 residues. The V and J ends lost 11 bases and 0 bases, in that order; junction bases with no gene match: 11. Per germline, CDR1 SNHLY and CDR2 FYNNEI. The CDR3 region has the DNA TGTGCCGGAGGGGAGGTACAGGGGGCCTCTGGGGCCAACGTCCTGACTTTC. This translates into CAGGEVQGASGANVLTF.

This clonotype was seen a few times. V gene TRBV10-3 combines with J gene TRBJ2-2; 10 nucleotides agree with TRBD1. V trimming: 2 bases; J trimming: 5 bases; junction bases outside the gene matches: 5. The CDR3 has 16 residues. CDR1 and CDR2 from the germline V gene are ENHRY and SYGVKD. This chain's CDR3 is CAISEDRGRTTGELFF. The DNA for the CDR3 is TGTGCCATCAGTGAGGACAGGGGGCGTACGACCGGGGAGCTGTTTTTT.

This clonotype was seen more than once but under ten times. CDR3 sequence (DNA): TGTGCCAGCAGCCCCCGGGAGGGAGAAGCTTTCTTT. It specifies CASSPREGEAFF. J is TRBJ1-1 and V is TRBV7-9; D ambiguous. The V gene's germline CDR1 is SEHNR and CDR2 FQNEAQ (reference sequence). Trimming removed 5 bases at V and 8 bases at J, with 12 bases between. This CDR3 contains 12 residues.

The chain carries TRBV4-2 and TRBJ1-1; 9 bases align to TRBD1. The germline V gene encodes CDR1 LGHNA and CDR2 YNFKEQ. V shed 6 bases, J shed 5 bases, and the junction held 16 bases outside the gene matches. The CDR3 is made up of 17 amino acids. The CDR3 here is CASSHTGTGFTRTEAFF. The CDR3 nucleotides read TGTGCCAGCAGTCATACCGGGACAGGGTTTACGCGGACTGAAGCTTTCTTT.

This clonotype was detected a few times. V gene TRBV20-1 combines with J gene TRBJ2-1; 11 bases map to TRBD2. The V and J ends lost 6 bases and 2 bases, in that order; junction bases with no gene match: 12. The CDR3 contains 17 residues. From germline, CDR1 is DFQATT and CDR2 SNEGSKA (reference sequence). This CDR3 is CSAPPGGSGRAYNEQFF. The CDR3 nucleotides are TGCAGTGCCCCCCCCGGGGGTAGCGGGAGGGCCTACAATGAGCAGTTCTTC.

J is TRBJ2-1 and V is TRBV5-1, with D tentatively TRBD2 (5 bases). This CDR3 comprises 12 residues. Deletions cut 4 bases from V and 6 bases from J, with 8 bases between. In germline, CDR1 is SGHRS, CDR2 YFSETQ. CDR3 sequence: CASSPGSNEQFF. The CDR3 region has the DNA TGCGCCAGCAGCCCGGGAAGCAATGAGCAGTTCTTC. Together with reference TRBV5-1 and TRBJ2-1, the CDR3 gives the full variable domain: KAGVTQTPRYLIKTRGQQVTLSCSPISGHRSVSWYQQTPGQGLQFLFEYFSETQRNKGNFPGRFSGRQFSNSRSEMNVSTLELGDSALYLCASSPGSNEQFFGPGTRLTVL.

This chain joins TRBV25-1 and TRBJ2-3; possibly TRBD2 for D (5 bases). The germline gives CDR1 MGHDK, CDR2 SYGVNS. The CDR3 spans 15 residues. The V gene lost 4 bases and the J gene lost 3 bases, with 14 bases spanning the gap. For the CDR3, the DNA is TGTGCCAGCAGTGTTGGGGAGATTATGACAGATACGCAGTATTTT. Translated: CASSVGEIMTDTQYF.

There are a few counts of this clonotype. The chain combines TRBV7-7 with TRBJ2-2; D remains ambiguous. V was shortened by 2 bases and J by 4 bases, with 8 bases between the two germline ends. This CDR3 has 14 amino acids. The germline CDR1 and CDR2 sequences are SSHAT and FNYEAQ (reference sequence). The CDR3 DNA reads TGTGCCAGCAGCTTACAAGTTGGCACCGGGGAGCTGTTTTTT. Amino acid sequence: CASSLQVGTGELFF. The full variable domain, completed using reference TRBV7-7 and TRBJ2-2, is GAGVSQSPRYKVTKRGQDVTLRCDPISSHATLYWYQQALGQGPEFLTYFNYEAQPDKSGLPSDRFSAERPEGSISTLTIQRTEQRDSAMYRCASSLQVGTGELFFGEGSRLTVL.

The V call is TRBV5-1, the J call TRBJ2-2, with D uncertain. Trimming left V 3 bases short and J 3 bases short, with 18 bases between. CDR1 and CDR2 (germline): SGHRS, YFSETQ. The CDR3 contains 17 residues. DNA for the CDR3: TGCGCCAGCAGCTCTACCCCTACAAGCTCTGACACCGGGGAGCTGTTTTTT. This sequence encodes CASSSTPTSSDTGELFF.

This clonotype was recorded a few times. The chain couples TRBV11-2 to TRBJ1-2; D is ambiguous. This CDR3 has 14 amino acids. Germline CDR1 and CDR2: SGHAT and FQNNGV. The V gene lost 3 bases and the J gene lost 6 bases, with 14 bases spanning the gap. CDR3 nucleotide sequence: TGTGCCAGCAGCTTCGCCGGACCGAACGATGGCTACACCTTC. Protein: CASSFAGPNDGYTF.

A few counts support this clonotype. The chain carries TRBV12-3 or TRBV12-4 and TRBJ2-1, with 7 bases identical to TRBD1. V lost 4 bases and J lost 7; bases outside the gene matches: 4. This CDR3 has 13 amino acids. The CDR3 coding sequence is TGTGCCAGCAGTTCGACAGGGACGAATGAGCAGTTCTTC. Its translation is CASSSTGTNEQFF.

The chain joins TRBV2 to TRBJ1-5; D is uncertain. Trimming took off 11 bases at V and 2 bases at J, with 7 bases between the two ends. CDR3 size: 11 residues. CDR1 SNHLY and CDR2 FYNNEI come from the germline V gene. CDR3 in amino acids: CAVGGNQPQHF. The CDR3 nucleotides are TGTGCCGTTGGGGGCAATCAGCCCCAGCATTTT.

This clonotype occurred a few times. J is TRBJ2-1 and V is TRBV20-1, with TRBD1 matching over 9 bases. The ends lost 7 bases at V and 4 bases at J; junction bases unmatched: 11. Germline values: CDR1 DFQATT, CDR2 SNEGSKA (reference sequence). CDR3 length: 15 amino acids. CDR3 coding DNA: TGCAGTGTTCCGGGACAGGGCAGCAGTTACAATGAGCAGTTCTTC. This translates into CSVPGQGSSYNEQFF.

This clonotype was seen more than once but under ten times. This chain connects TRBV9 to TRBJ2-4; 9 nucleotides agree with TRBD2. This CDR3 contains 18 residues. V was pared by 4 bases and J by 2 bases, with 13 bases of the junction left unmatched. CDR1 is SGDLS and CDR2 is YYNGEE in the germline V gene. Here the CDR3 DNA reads TGTGCCAGCAGCCCCCACCCTAGCGGGGCGACTACCAAAAACATTCAGTACTTC. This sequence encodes CASSPHPSGATTKNIQYF.

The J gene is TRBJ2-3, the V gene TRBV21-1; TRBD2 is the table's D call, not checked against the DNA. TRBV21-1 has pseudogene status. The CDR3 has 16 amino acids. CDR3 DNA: TGTGCCAGCAGTGCCGTGGGAGGGGTAGACACAGATACGCAGTATTTT. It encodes CASSAVGGVDTDTQYF.